A single sample gave rise to the 15 T cell receptor beta chains below, sequenced in a study of shared T cell receptors in the human thymus. Data came from immunoSEQ multiplex PCR; TCRdb stores just in-frame clones and leaves some out. This sample has some 700,000 clones, with around 87% found just once. This sample also belongs to another study, concerning human thymus T cells.

The sequenced sample consisted of thymocytes. The receptors here all came from a boy in the first two years of life with a congenital heart defect.

The chain recombines TRBV12-2 with TRBJ2-3; the table assigns TRBD2, which was not confirmed against the DNA. TRBV12-2 is termed a pseudogene. This CDR3 is 16 amino acids long. The CDR3 sequence: CASRLDTGSPEDTQYF. For the CDR3, the DNA is TGTGCAAGTCGCTTAGACACGGGATCTCCGGAAGATACGCAGTATTTT.

This clone showed up just once. V gene TRBV19 combines with J gene TRBJ1-2; TRBD1 might be the D (6 bases). Germline V lookup: CDR1 LNHDA, CDR2 SQIVND (reference sequence). Deletions cut 5 bases from V and 4 bases from J, with 20 bases between. CDR3 length equals 16 residues. Here the CDR3 reads CASSLPGTIYPYGYTF. CDR3 coding DNA: TGTGCCAGTAGTCTACCGGGGACAATCTACCCCTATGGCTACACCTTC.

The chain joins TRBV4-1 to TRBJ2-3; 7 bases map to TRBD2. CDR3 size: 16 residues. V lost 4 bases and J lost 2; bases outside the gene matches: 9. Germline V CDR1 and CDR2: MGHRA, YSYEKL. CDR3 amino acids: CASSPAASGITDTQYF. The DNA of the CDR3 is TGCGCCAGCAGCCCTGCGGCTAGCGGAATCACAGATACGCAGTATTTT.

This clone has a single count. The same CDR3 also results from other DNA sequences found in this sample. This sequence joins TRBV5-6 and TRBJ2-7, with 8 bases fitting TRBD2. The V and J ends lost 2 bases and 4 bases, in that order; junction bases with no gene match: 8. The CDR3 extends over 15 amino acids. Germline V gene sequence: CDR1 SGHDT, CDR2 YYEEEE. In nucleotides, the CDR3 is TGTGCCAGCAGCTTAACCGGGACTAGTGGGTACGAGCAGTACTTC. Translated, it gives CASSLTGTSGYEQYF.

This sequence joins TRBV7-2 and TRBJ2-7, with 9 positions matching TRBD2. Per germline, CDR1 SGHTA and CDR2 FQGNSA. V shed 5 bases, J shed 1 base, and the junction held 9 bases outside the gene matches. The CDR3 length is 16 residues. The CDR3 DNA reads as TGTGCCAGCAGCCCGCCCCGACTAGCGGCATCCTACGAGCAGTACTTC. This codes for CASSPPRLAASYEQYF.

The chain joins TRBV7-9 to TRBJ1-3, with D possibly matching TRBD1 (6 bases). The CDR3 has 16 amino acids. Germline CDR1 reads SEHNR; CDR2 reads FQNEAQ (reference sequence). The V gene lost 5 bases and the J gene lost 3 bases, with 17 bases spanning the gap. DNA for the CDR3: TGTGCCAGCAGCCTCAAAGACACAGGGCATGGAAACACCATATATTTT. Translating gives CASSLKDTGHGNTIYF.

The genes are TRBV4-1 and TRBJ2-7; 11 bases agree with TRBD2. Germline assignment: CDR1 MGHRA and CDR2 YSYEKL. V lost 3 bases and J lost 2; bases outside the gene matches: 9. The CDR3 covers 17 residues. The CDR3 DNA reads TGCGCCAGCAGCCATTGGGGGTTAGCGGGAGGGCCCTACGAGCAGTACTTC. Translated: CASSHWGLAGGPYEQYF.

The gene calls are TRBV7-9 and TRBJ1-1; TRBD1 might be the D (5 bases). The CDR3 has 17 residues. The germline CDR1 and CDR2 sequences are SEHNR and FQNEAQ (reference sequence). V lost 1 base and J 3 bases, leaving 18 bases between the germline ends. The CDR3 DNA reads TGTGCCAGCAGCTTAGGAACCCCAACCGACAGTCACACTGAAGCTTTCTTT. Protein product: CASSLGTPTDSHTEAFF.

The CDR3 spells CASSLGGGTPSPNTEAFF. CDR3 DNA: TGTGCCAGCAGCTTAGGGGGGGGGACACCCTCCCCTAACACTGAAGCTTTCTTT. V and J are TRBV7-9 and TRBJ1-1, with D perhaps TRBD1 (6 bases). V gave up 1 base and J gave up 2 bases, with 20 bases separating them. The germline V gene has CDR1 SEHNR and CDR2 FQNEAQ (reference sequence). This CDR3 is 18 amino acids long.

This sequence joins TRBV10-1 and TRBJ2-5; 8 bases are shared with TRBD1. The V gene end was trimmed by 7 bases and the J gene end by 1 base; junction bases not matched to a gene: 5. This CDR3 is built from 14 residues. CDR1 and CDR2 from the germline V gene are WNHNN and SYGVQD (reference sequence). The chain's CDR3 is CASNSGQGQETQYF. The CDR3, as DNA: TGCGCCAGCAACTCAGGACAGGGCCAAGAGACCCAGTACTTC.

V usage is TRBV10-3 and J usage is TRBJ1-5; D might be TRBD1 (5 bases). V was shortened by 3 bases and J by 5 bases, with 14 bases between the two germline ends. Germline lookup yields CDR1 ENHRY and CDR2 SYGVKD. This CDR3 spans 15 amino acids. CDR3 DNA: TGTGCCATCAGTGAACGAGGGGAGGGGTATCAGCCCCAGCATTTT. Its translation is CAISERGEGYQPQHF.

This clone was found a few times. The V gene is TRBV27, the J gene TRBJ2-3; 8 bases are shared with TRBD2. The trim removed 2 bases at V and 4 bases at J, leaving 17 bases unmatched. Germline CDR1 and CDR2: MNHEY and SMNVEV (reference sequence). CDR3 length: 19 amino acids. The CDR3 DNA is TGTGCCAGCAGTTTAGGCCCTCGGAGGGAGCGGGAGACGCCAGATACGCAGTATTTT. This codes for CASSLGPRRERETPDTQYF.

The rearrangement joins TRBV29-1 to TRBJ2-3; 7 bases line up with TRBD2. CDR3 size: 16 residues. In germline, CDR1 is SQVTM, CDR2 ANQGSEA. Unmatched junction bases numbered 7, after V lost 0 bases and J lost 1 base. CDR3 loop: CSVEETAAGGTDTQYF. DNA for the CDR3: TGCAGCGTTGAAGAGACGGCTGCGGGGGGCACAGATACGCAGTATTTT.

V and J are TRBV19 and TRBJ2-7; no firm D call. The CDR3 is 13 residues long. Germline V gene lookup returns CDR1 LNHDA and CDR2 SQIVND (reference sequence). Trimming took 3 bases from V and 4 from J, leaving 10 bases between them. As DNA, the CDR3 is TGTGCCAGTAGTATGACTCGCCGATACGAGCAGTACTTC. It encodes CASSMTRRYEQYF.

V gene TRBV4-2 combines with J gene TRBJ2-2; 8 bases agree with TRBD2. Per the germline V gene, CDR1 is LGHNA and CDR2 is YNFKEQ. V was pared by 3 bases and J by 4 bases, with 13 bases of the junction left unmatched. The CDR3 extends over 18 amino acids. Here the CDR3 DNA reads TGTGCCAGCAGCCAGCCCACTAGCGGCGAGAAGTTCACCGGGGAGCTGTTTTTT. As protein: CASSQPTSGEKFTGELFF.